A single sample gave rise to the 29 T cell receptor beta chains below, sequenced in a study of shared clonotypes between healthy human individuals. Method: immunoSEQ multiplex PCR; TCRdb's copy keeps in-frame clones and lacks some. The table records some 2,500,000 clones, under 95% of them present only once. The sequencing sample was made of naive CD4+ T cells from PBMCs. Specified subset: CD45RA+ positively selected. These receptors all come from a man aged 18 to 29 in good health. Some clones in this sample may be carry-over from other donors' samples.

The rearrangement links TRBV28 to TRBJ2-2, with D unclear. V lost 3 bases to trimming and J lost 4 bases, with 9 bases between them. The CDR3 extends over 14 amino acids. In germline, CDR1 is MDHEN, CDR2 SYDVKM. The chain's CDR3 is CASSLRWATGELFF. The DNA for the CDR3 is TGTGCCAGCAGTTTGAGGTGGGCCACCGGGGAGCTGTTTTTT.

This clone has a single count. The genes are TRBV6-1 and TRBJ2-1; weak D call: TRBD1 (6 bases). Germline values: CDR1 MNHNS, CDR2 SASEGT. The CDR3 sequence is 13 residues long. V was trimmed by 4 bases and J by 4 bases, leaving 8 bases between them. The chain's CDR3 is CASSVDSYNEQFF. CDR3 DNA sequence: TGTGCCAGCAGTGTGGACAGTTACAATGAGCAGTTCTTC.

This chain links TRBV5-6 with TRBJ1-2; D not resolved. This CDR3 is 13 amino acids long. CDR1 and CDR2 from the germline V gene are SGHDT and YYEEEE. Trimming removed 1 base at V and 8 bases at J, with 12 bases between. CDR3 bases: TGTGCCAGCAGCTTGCTTTTAAGAGGCGGCTACACCTTC. This encodes CASSLLLRGGYTF.

The rearrangement links TRBV7-2 to TRBJ1-4; D is unresolved. The CDR3 consists of 13 residues. From germline, CDR1 is SGHTA and CDR2 FQGNSA. V lost 1 base, J lost 5 bases, and 5 bases lay in between. CDR3 DNA sequence: TGTGCCAGCAGCTTAGTCCAGAATGAAAAACTGTTTTTT. It encodes CASSLVQNEKLFF.

A word on this clone: Relative to the germline gene, one junction end is altered; a read error may explain this. The chain employs TRBV28 and TRBJ2-7; TRBD2 might be the D (6 bases). The germline gives CDR1 MDHEN, CDR2 SYDVKM. The CDR3 consists of 12 residues. Written as DNA, the CDR3 is TGCCTGGTGGCAGCGGGTGCCTACGAGCAGTACTTC. Translating gives CLVAAGAYEQYF.

The chain carries TRBV4-2 and TRBJ2-7, with D hard to call. Germline CDR1 LGHNA, CDR2 YNFKEQ. The CDR3 consists of 11 residues. Deletions cut 3 bases from V and 0 bases from J, with 0 bases between. As DNA, the CDR3 is TGTGCCAGCAGCCACTCCTACGAGCAGTACTTC. Translated, it gives CASSHSYEQYF.

The V gene is TRBV2, the J gene TRBJ1-1; no definite D call. V was pared by 2 bases and J by 1 base, with 8 bases between. CDR1 is SNHLY, CDR2 FYNNEI, per germline. This CDR3 region has 14 residues. The CDR3 DNA sequence: TGTGCCAGCAGTGAACGGGAGACGAACACTGAAGCTTTCTTT. It codes for CASSERETNTEAFF.

The chain employs TRBV2 and TRBJ1-3; D not certain. The CDR3 length is 14 residues. Looked up from germline, CDR1 is SNHLY and CDR2 is FYNNEI. The V end lost 4 bases, the J end lost 4 bases, and 11 bases lay between the germline ends. The DNA of the CDR3 is TGTGCCAGCAGTGTATTCGGGTCAGGAAACACCATATATTTT. Translating gives CASSVFGSGNTIYF.

On this clone itself: The same CDR3 arises from other DNA sequences in this sample as well. The CDR3 protein is CASSLELAGVYEQYF. The CDR3, as DNA: TGCGCCAGCAGCTTGGAGTTAGCGGGAGTTTACGAGCAGTACTTC. The chain carries TRBV5-1 and TRBJ2-7; 9 bases map to TRBD2. The CDR3 is 15 residues long. V dropped 0 bases and J dropped 4; count of bases not matched to a gene: 5. Germline V gives CDR1 SGHRS, CDR2 YFSETQ.

This chain joins TRBV6-6 and TRBJ2-3, with 12 positions matching TRBD2. This CDR3 has 16 residues. Germline assignment: CDR1 MNHNY and CDR2 SVGAGI (reference sequence). The V gene end was trimmed by 5 bases and the J gene end by 4 bases; junction bases not matched to a gene: 7. CDR3 nucleotides: TGTGCCAGCAGTCCGAGACTAGCGGGAGTGGCAGATACGCAGTATTTT. Amino acid sequence: CASSPRLAGVADTQYF.

V and J are TRBV18 and TRBJ2-1; TRBD1 matches 9 bases. From germline, CDR1 is KGHSH and CDR2 LQKENI. The CDR3 covers 15 residues. After removal of 5 bases from V and 6 bases from J, the junction contained 8 bases not matched to a gene. DNA for the CDR3: TGTGCCAGCTCATCACAGGGGGCGCTGGGCAATGAGCAGTTCTTC. It translates to CASSSQGALGNEQFF.

The table lists this clone with a count of one. The rearrangement links TRBV4-3 to TRBJ1-1; TRBD1 aligns across 7 bases. Germline lookup yields CDR1 LGHNA and CDR2 YSLEER. Trimming at V came to 1 base and at J to 4 bases, leaving 6 bases not matched to a gene. The CDR3 is 15 residues long. The CDR3 is CASSQVARGGTEAFF. The CDR3, as DNA: TGCGCCAGCAGCCAAGTCGCCAGGGGGGGCACTGAAGCTTTCTTT.

V gene TRBV14 combines with J gene TRBJ2-5, with D possibly TRBD2 on 6 matching bases. The V end lost 0 bases, the J end lost 4 bases, and 12 bases lay between the germline ends. Germline CDR1 SGHDN, CDR2 FVKESK. This CDR3 comprises 15 residues. Here the CDR3 reads CASSQEFRRGETQYF. As DNA, the CDR3 is TGTGCCAGCAGCCAAGAGTTCAGGAGGGGAGAGACCCAGTACTTC.

The chain has TRBV27 and TRBJ1-1; D not resolved. The ends were cut back, 1 base at V and 4 bases at J, with 7 bases in the middle. This CDR3 contains 13 residues. Germline CDR1 and CDR2: MNHEY and SMNVEV (reference sequence). The CDR3 is CASSLYVGTEAFF. CDR3 in DNA: TGTGCCAGCAGTTTATACGTCGGCACTGAAGCTTTCTTT.

This chain links TRBV28 with TRBJ1-1; a possible D gene is TRBD1 (6 bases). Germline V gives CDR1 MDHEN, CDR2 SYDVKM. The CDR3 is made up of 13 amino acids. Trimming took 5 bases from V and 1 from J, leaving 8 bases between them. CDR3 bases: TGTGCCAGCAGTAGGGGGGAGAACACTGAAGCTTTCTTT. This gives the protein CASSRGENTEAFF.

V and J are TRBV7-3 and TRBJ2-5, with D tentatively TRBD1 (6 bases). Per germline, CDR1 SGHTA and CDR2 FQGTGA. CDR3 length: 15 residues. With 0 bases removed from V and 2 bases from J, the gap between germline ends came to 10 bases. CDR3 sequence reads: CASSLTGTQQETQYF. As DNA, the CDR3 is TGTGCCAGCAGCTTAACTGGGACACAGCAAGAGACCCAGTACTTC.

This clone was observed a single time. The sample contains more than one DNA sequence encoding this CDR3. The CDR3, as DNA: TGCGCCAGCAGCCCCAGCGGGTCTAACTATGGCTACACCTTC. It encodes CASSPSGSNYGYTF. This chain connects TRBV5-1 to TRBJ1-2; D is uncertain. CDR1 is SGHRS, CDR2 YFSETQ, per germline. V gave up 4 bases and J gave up 0 bases, with 10 bases separating them. The CDR3 has 14 residues. Based on the CDR3 plus reference TRBV5-1 and TRBJ1-2, the full variable domain is KAGVTQTPRYLIKTRGQQVTLSCSPISGHRSVSWYQQTPGQGLQFLFEYFSETQRNKGNFPGRFSGRQFSNSRSEMNVSTLELGDSALYLCASSPSGSNYGYTFGSGTRLTVV.

The genes are TRBV19 and TRBJ2-7; 7 bases agree with TRBD1. CDR1 LNHDA and CDR2 SQIVND come from the germline V gene (reference sequence). J gave up 2 bases and V 3 bases, and 7 bases lay outside the gene matches. The CDR3 is 15 residues long. DNA for the CDR3: TGTGCCAGTAGTATTCGAGGACAGGCGGCCTACGAGCAGTACTTC. The encoded protein is CASSIRGQAAYEQYF.

The J gene is TRBJ1-1, the V gene TRBV28; D might be TRBD1 (5 bases). CDR3 length: 14 amino acids. The germline CDR1 and CDR2 sequences are MDHEN and SYDVKM. V lost 3 bases, J lost 13 bases, and 21 bases lay in between. The CDR3 bases are TGTGCCAGCAGTTTCCGGATTATAGCTGGGCAGGGTTTCTTT. It translates to CASSFRIIAGQGFF.

The chain recombines TRBV29-1 with TRBJ2-5, with 9 positions matching TRBD1. The J call may be mistaken, given a closer DNA end match to TRBJ2-7. Germline lookup yields CDR1 SQVTM and CDR2 ANQGSEA. CDR3 length: 13 residues. CDR3 amino acids: CSVVQGANYEQYF. CDR3 bases: TGCAGCGTTGTACAGGGGGCTAACTACGAGCAGTACTTC.

The rearrangement joins TRBV28 to TRBJ2-2, with TRBD2 matching 8 bases. The CDR3 extends over 15 amino acids. Germline CDR1 and CDR2: MDHEN and SYDVKM. V shed 8 bases and J 6 bases; nucleotides not matched to a gene: 11. CDR3 residues: CASPRGGAVSGELFF. The CDR3 bases are TGTGCCAGCCCCCGGGGGGGGGCAGTATCCGGGGAGCTGTTTTTT.

The rearrangement uses TRBV5-4 and TRBJ2-3, with 11 bases lining up with TRBD2. Germline CDR1 reads SGHNT; CDR2 reads YYREEE (reference sequence). The CDR3 totals 16 residues. V lost 1 base, J lost 2 bases, and 3 bases stayed unmatched. The DNA of the CDR3 is TGTGCCAGCAGCTTGCTGACTAGCGGGACCACAGATACGCAGTATTTT. Its translation is CASSLLTSGTTDTQYF.

J is TRBJ2-5 and V is TRBV7-2, with D perhaps matching TRBD2 (5 bases). CDR3 length equals 14 residues. Germline V gives CDR1 SGHTA, CDR2 FQGNSA. V lost 5 bases, J lost 2 bases, and 12 bases lay in between. The CDR3 nucleotides are TGTGCCAGCAGCCCGGACTGGGGACAAGAGACCCAGTACTTC. Amino acid sequence: CASSPDWGQETQYF.

The chain combines TRBV5-1 with TRBJ2-5, with D uncertain. From germline, CDR1 is SGHRS and CDR2 YFSETQ. Deletions cut 0 bases from V and 12 bases from J, with 21 bases between. This CDR3 is 15 amino acids long. The CDR3 protein is CASSLDPSNPLVKYF. CDR3 DNA sequence: TGCGCCAGCAGCTTGGACCCATCCAACCCCCTCGTAAAGTACTTC. The entire variable domain, with the rest obtained from reference TRBV5-1 and TRBJ2-5, is as follows: KAGVTQTPRYLIKTRGQQVTLSCSPISGHRSVSWYQQTPGQGLQFLFEYFSETQRNKGNFPGRFSGRQFSNSRSEMNVSTLELGDSALYLCASSLDPSNPLVKYFGPGTRLLVL.

Here the CDR3 DNA reads TGTGCCAGCAGCTTAGTCGGCGAGGGGGACGTCGAGCAGTACTTC. Translated, it gives CASSLVGEGDVEQYF. This chain links TRBV7-8 with TRBJ2-7, with TRBD1 as a possible D gene (6 bases). The CDR3 loop spans 15 amino acids. V lost 1 base and J lost 6, with 16 bases in between. Germline V gene data show CDR1 as SGHVS and CDR2 as FQNEAQ.

This sequence joins TRBV4-1 and TRBJ2-3, with TRBD2 as a possible D gene (6 bases). CDR3 length: 16 residues. Trimming left V 1 base short and J 3 bases short, with 14 bases between. Germline CDR1 reads MGHRA; CDR2 reads YSYEKL. The DNA for the CDR3 is TGCGCCAGCAGCCAAGTCCTAGCGAGAAGTACAGATACGCAGTATTTT. It specifies CASSQVLARSTDTQYF.

The genes are TRBV7-2 and TRBJ2-3; 10 bases agree with TRBD2. With V trimmed by 1 base and J by 5 bases, 6 bases remained unmatched. This CDR3 comprises 16 residues. Germline V lookup: CDR1 SGHTA, CDR2 FQGNSA. The CDR3 loop is CASSLVIAGGGDTQYF. The CDR3 DNA reads TGTGCCAGCAGCTTAGTCATAGCGGGAGGCGGAGATACGCAGTATTTT.

This chain connects TRBV7-2 to TRBJ2-3, with D possibly TRBD2 on 5 matching bases. Deletions cut 3 bases from V and 3 bases from J, with 13 bases between. CDR1 and CDR2 (germline): SGHTA, FQGNSA. The CDR3 is 15 amino acids. CDR3 nucleotides: TGTGCCAGCAGCTTTAGCGCCGTGGAAACAGATACGCAGTATTTT. Its protein product is CASSFSAVETDTQYF. Filled out from reference TRBV7-2 and TRBJ2-3, the complete variable domain reads GAGVSQSPSNKVTEKGKDVELRCDPISGHTALYWYRQSLGQGLEFLIYFQGNSAPDKSGLPSDRFSAERTGGSVSTLTIQRTQQEDSAVYLCASSFSAVETDTQYFGPGTRLTVL.

In the case of this clone: Other DNA sequences from this sample encode an identical CDR3 as well. The chain has TRBV6-1 and TRBJ2-1; perhaps TRBD1 as D (6 bases). V lost 3 bases, J lost 9 bases, and 12 bases lay in between. This CDR3 is 13 amino acids long. The germline V gene encodes CDR1 MNHNS and CDR2 SASEGT. The CDR3: CASSDIRGGEQFF. The CDR3 nucleotides are TGTGCCAGCAGTGATATCAGGGGTGGTGAGCAGTTCTTC.